This is a list of T cell receptor beta chains from one sample in a study of tumor-infiltrating lymphocytes in oesophageal squamous cell carcinoma. TCRdb ran MiXCR on the PCR reads and lists one entry per CDR3 protein. Here the sample spans around 14,000 distinct CDR3 sequences, more than 50% being singletons. Source material: esophageal tumor tissue. The receptors come from a male donor with esophageal squamous cell carcinoma. Both conserved end residues are part of each CDR3. The order of the fields is D gene, clone size, J gene, V gene, CDR3 DNA, CDR3 protein. D genes are given only for firm matches. Only some rows state a clone size, as once, few, many or a class for expanded clones.

-,many,TRBJ2-7,TRBV6-1,TGTGCCAGCAGTCCGGCAGAGTCCTACAATGAGCAGTACTTC,CASSPAESYNEQYF
TRBD2,few,TRBJ2-1,TRBV7-2,TGTGCCAGCAGCTTAGGCAGGACTAGCGGATACAATGAGCAGTTCTTC,CASSLGRTSGYNEQFF
-,-,TRBJ2-4,TRBV7-2,TGTGCCAGCAGCTTACTAGCCTCTGAGGGGGAGCAGTACTTC,CASSLLASEGEQYF
TRBD1,-,TRBJ2-5,TRBV7-9,TGTGCCAGCAGCAAGACCCAGGGGGCTGGGGAGACCCAGTACTTC,CASSKTQGAGETQYF
-,-,TRBJ2-7,TRBV7-6,TGTGCCAGCAGCCAGGGGGGGGATGAGCGGTTCTTC,CASSQGGDERFF
TRBD1,-,TRBJ2-3,TRBV7-4,TGTGCCAGCAGCTTAGCAAGGGGGCGGCTCACAGATACGCAGTATTTT,CASSLARGRLTDTQYF
TRBD1,medium-sized,TRBJ2-2,TRBV7-9,TGTGCCAGCAGCAAGGGGACAGGGGGCACCGGGGAGCTGTTTTTT,CASSKGTGGTGELFF
TRBD2,-,TRBJ2-7,TRBV20-1,TGCAGTGCTGCTAGCGGGAGTATGTACGAGCAGTACTTC,CSAASGSMYEQYF
TRBD2,medium-sized,TRBJ2-7,TRBV12-3/TRBV12-4,TGTGCCAGCAGTCCCTCGAGGGAGGGCGCGGGCGAGCAGTACTTC,CASSPSREGAGEQYF
TRBD2,-,TRBJ2-1,TRBV11-1,TGTGCCAGCAGCCGGACTAGCGGGAGGACGAGCTCCTACAATGAGCAGTTCTTC,CASSRTSGRTSSYNEQFF
TRBD2,-,TRBJ2-5,TRBV7-9,TGTGCCAGCAGCTTGGGGGGGGGACTGGAGACCCAGTACTTC,CASSLGGGLETQYF
TRBD2,medium-sized,TRBJ2-2,TRBV10-3,TGTGCCATCAGTGTGTCTTCTAGCGGGAGGAACACCGGGGAGCTGTTTTTT,CAISVSSSGRNTGELFF
TRBD1,-,TRBJ1-2,TRBV6-5,TGTGCCAGCAGAAACCGGGACAGCTTGGTGGATGGCTACACCTTC,CASRNRDSLVDGYTF
-,-,TRBJ1-4,TRBV6-1,TGTGCCAGCAGTGAACTCGGGAGTGGGGATGAAAAACTGTTTTTT,CASSELGSGDEKLFF
-,medium-sized,TRBJ2-7,TRBV12-3/TRBV12-4,TGTGCCAGCAGTTTAAGTGTCTACGAGCAGTACTTC,CASSLSVYEQYF
TRBD1,many,TRBJ1-2,TRBV10-3,TGTGCCATCAGTGGAGGACAGGGGTTCTATGGCTACACCTTC,CAISGGQGFYGYTF
-,-,TRBJ1-1,TRBV6-1,TGTGCCAGCAGTGAAATAGTAGAAGCTTTCTTT,CASSEIVEAFF
-,-,TRBJ2-7,TRBV10-2,TGCGCCAGCTCTCAGCGTGGCTACGAGCAGTACTTC,CASSQRGYEQYF
TRBD1,-,TRBJ2-2,TRBV7-3,TGTGCCAGCAGCTTAACACAGGGGGCATCCGGGGAGCTGTTTTTT,CASSLTQGASGELFF
-,-,TRBJ2-5,TRBV7-6,TGTGCTAGCAGCTTAGACCACTTCTCCTACAATGAGCAGTACTTC,CASSLDHFSYNEQYF
-,-,TRBJ2-2,TRBV24-1,TGTGCCACCAGGTCCACTAGAACAACCGGGGAGCTGTTTTTT,CATRSTRTTGELFF
-,-,TRBJ2-1,TRBV7-2,TGTGCCAGCAGCCCTACAAGGGTTGCAAATGAGCAGTTCTTC,CASSPTRVANEQFF
TRBD1,-,TRBJ1-5,TRBV7-2,TGTGCCAGCAGGCCAGGGGGTTCAGGCAATCAGCCCCAGCATTTT,CASRPGGSGNQPQHF
-,-,TRBJ2-1,TRBV28,TGTGCCAGCAGTTTAGAGTACAATGAGCAGTTCTTC,CASSLEYNEQFF
-,-,TRBJ2-5,TRBV7-3,TGTGCCAGCAGCTTAAACGGGCGGGGAGAGACCCAGTACTTC,CASSLNGRGETQYF
-,once,TRBJ1-1,TRBV28,TGTGCCAGCAGTTTGTATGGACAGAACACTGAAGCTTTCTTT,CASSLYGQNTEAFF
TRBD1,-,TRBJ2-7,TRBV6-6,TGTGCCAGCAGCCCCGGGACAGTCGGCCTCGAGCAGTACTTC,CASSPGTVGLEQYF
TRBD2,-,TRBJ2-4,TRBV12-3/TRBV12-4,TGTGCCAGCAGTCCCCTCCTCTCAAGCGGGAGGGCCAGAACCTACAATGAGCAGTACTTC,CASSPLLSSGRARTYNEQYF
-,large,TRBJ2-7,TRBV7-6,TGTGCCAGCAGCTCTAGCCACTCCTACGAGCAGTACTTC,CASSSSHSYEQYF
TRBD2,many,TRBJ2-5,TRBV27,TGTGCCAGCAGTTCCGGACTAGGATTCACCCAGTACTTC,CASSSGLGFTQYF
-,many,TRBJ2-5,TRBV7-9,TGTGCCAGCAGCTTAGATAGGAGCGTAGCCGCTGAGCAGTACTTC,CASSLDRSVAAEQYF
TRBD2,few,TRBJ2-5,TRBV6-6,TGTGCCACCTGGTTGGTAGCGGGGGGGAACCAAGAGACCCAGTACTTC,CATWLVAGGNQETQYF
-,once,TRBJ2-5,TRBV6-1,TGTGCCAGCAGTGAAGGCTGGCACCCCCGGGAGACCCAGTACTTC,CASSEGWHPRETQYF
TRBD2,few,TRBJ2-1,TRBV27,TGTGCCACATATCGGGGGGGCGATTACAATGAGCAGTTCTTC,CATYRGGDYNEQFF
TRBD2,medium-sized,TRBJ2-7,TRBV12-3/TRBV12-4,TGTGCCAGCAGTCCGAGCGGGGATACCTACAATGAGCAGTACTTC,CASSPSGDTYNEQYF
-,-,TRBJ2-4,TRBV7-2,TGTGCCAGCAGCTTAGATCGTTGGATGGCCAAAAACATTCAGTACTTC,CASSLDRWMAKNIQYF
-,-,TRBJ1-1,TRBV7-6,TGTGCTAGCAGCTTGACAGGTAACACTGAAGCTTTCTTT,CASSLTGNTEAFF
TRBD2,-,TRBJ2-1,TRBV7-6,TGTGCCAGCAGCCTGGGGGCTAGCGGGAGAGTCCGTGCTAAACAAAATGAGCAGTTCTTC,CASSLGASGRVRAKQNEQFF
-,-,TRBJ1-5,TRBV6-1,TGTGCCAGCAGTTCGAACAATCAGCCCCAGCATTTT,CASSSNNQPQHF
TRBD2,-,TRBJ2-2,TRBV19,TGTGCCAGTAGTATACTGGGACTAAGCACCGGGGAGCTGTTTTTT,CASSILGLSTGELFF
-,-,TRBJ2-7,TRBV7-6,TGTGCCAGCAGCCGGAGCGGGTCAAACGAGCAGTACTTC,CASSRSGSNEQYF
-,few,TRBJ2-1,TRBV24-1,TGTGCCACCAGTGATAATAGCGCGAACTACAATGAGCAGTTCTTC,CATSDNSANYNEQFF
-,medium-sized,TRBJ1-1,TRBV6-1,TGTGCCAGCAGTGAAAACTGGTCAGGAGCTTTCTTT,CASSENWSGAFF
-,few,TRBJ1-2,TRBV6-1,TGTGCCAGCAACCCTAGGGGATCCGGGGGTGACTATGGCTACACCTTC,CASNPRGSGGDYGYTF
TRBD1,few,TRBJ2-1,TRBV7-2,TGTGCCAGCAGCTTAGGGGGGACAGGGGGCAATGAGCAGTTCTTC,CASSLGGTGGNEQFF
-,medium-sized,TRBJ2-7,TRBV6-1,TGTGCCAGCAGTAAAGGGTTTTTCGAGCAGTACTTC,CASSKGFFEQYF
TRBD2,-,TRBJ2-1,TRBV10-2,TGCGCCAGCAGGACTAGCGGAGCCAACAATGAGCAGTTCTTC,CASRTSGANNEQFF
TRBD1,-,TRBJ2-1,TRBV7-2,TGTGCCAGCAGCACCAACCCCGTGACAGGGCACCTCGGGCAGTTCTTC,CASSTNPVTGHLGQFF
TRBD2,-,TRBJ2-1,TRBV7-2,TGTGCCAGCAGCTTAGGGTCTAGCGGGAATTACAATGAGCAGTTCTTC,CASSLGSSGNYNEQFF
-,-,TRBJ2-7,TRBV28,TGTGCCAGCACCGACAGGGAGGTGAACGAGCAGTACTTC,CASTDREVNEQYF
-,-,TRBJ2-7,TRBV7-6,TGTGCCAGCAGCTTAGCGGTTGGTAGCAACTACGAGCAGTACTTC,CASSLAVGSNYEQYF
-,medium-sized,TRBJ2-5,TRBV7-2,TGTGCCAGCAGCGTCCATGGGGGTTCCCAGTACTTC,CASSVHGGSQYF
-,-,TRBJ2-7,TRBV7-2,TGTGCCAGCAGCCCAGGGACGGGCTCCTACGAGCAGTACTTC,CASSPGTGSYEQYF
TRBD1,few,TRBJ1-1,TRBV2,TGTGCCAGCAGCTCCGACAGGGACACTGAAGCTTTCTTT,CASSSDRDTEAFF
TRBD2,-,TRBJ2-1,TRBV6-1,TGTGCCAGCAGTCAGGGACTAGCGGGAGTAAGAAATGAGCAGTTCTTC,CASSQGLAGVRNEQFF
-,many,TRBJ2-3,TRBV7-7,TGTGCTAGCAGCTTTACTAACACAGATACGCAGTATTTT,CASSFTNTDTQYF
-,-,TRBJ1-2,TRBV6-2/TRBV6-3,TGTGCCAGCAGTTTGCAAACAGGATTAAACTATGGCTACACCTTC,CASSLQTGLNYGYTF